This T cell receptor (beta chain) was sequenced for a study of a mutant IDH1 vaccine in newly diagnosed glioma. Study context: Patients arrived already treated with radiotherapy, temozolomide, or both, most having had both.

Time point described: baseline, week 1 (first vaccination visit). Treatment in this sample: pre-vaccination baseline after standard-of-care therapy. Repertoires were generated with immunoSEQ multiplex PCR, while TCRdb's copy carries only in-frame clones and drops some. The data contain tens of thousands of clones, over 70% of them singletons. The starting material was PBMCs, obtained from a glioma patient treated with radiotherapy, temozolomide or both. The receptor was derived from a man aged 25 to 45 with glioma.

The CDR3 loop is CASSVAVGYEQYF. The CDR3 DNA is TGTGCCAGCAGCGTAGCTGTGGGATACGAGCAGTACTTC. The gene calls are TRBV9 and TRBJ2-7; D is unresolved. V lost 0 bases and J 4 bases, leaving 8 bases between the germline ends. The CDR3 contains 13 residues. Germline CDR1 reads SGDLS; CDR2 reads YYNGEE. The full variable domain, rest sourced from reference TRBV9 and TRBJ2-7, is DSGVTQTPKHLITATGQRVTLRCSPRSGDLSVYWYQQSLDQGLQFLIQYYNGEERAKGNILERFSAQQFPDLHSELNLSSLELGDSALYFCASSVAVGYEQYFGPGTRLTVT.